This entry features one TCR beta chain sequence. Its antigen is unknown. Profiling relied on immunoSEQ multiplex PCR, and the TCRdb table lists in-frame clones only, not all of them. Of tens of thousands of clones listed, around 73% were seen once; the top ten hold 20% to 25%. The data were obtained in a study of T cell responses to AZD1222 COVID-19 vaccine. Overall study: Analysis merged second doses at about 4 or about 12 weeks.

CDR1 and CDR2 (germline): SGHVS, FNYEAQ. Trimming pared 1 base from V and 0 bases from J, leaving 10 bases between. There are 16 residues in the CDR3. Study observations and caveats: Among spike-specific TCRs, nearly half reportedly target unmutated variant regions. Donors were chiefly white British, with a greater number of females, and clonal diversity was perhaps underestimated.

Sample: peripheral blood, taken on day 0 of AZD1222 vaccination. The chain uses TRBV7-6 and TRBJ2-1; D not certain. This TCR was recovered from an adult in good health. CDR3 DNA: TGTGCCAGCAGCTTAGAGCTACCCAGCTCCTACAATGAGCAGTTCTTC. As protein: CASSLELPSSYNEQFF.